This T cell receptor (beta chain) was sequenced during a study of monozygotic twins with inflammatory bowel disease. TCRdb re-called the 5' RACE reads, yielding one record per CDR3 amino acid sequence without DNA. The sample features 150,000 to 200,000 distinct CDR3 sequences, with 2.8% in its top ten. General study findings and limits: IBD patients shared fewer clonotypes with other individuals than healthy twins, especially patients with disease activity signs.

Collection of an approximately 2.5 ml blood sample took place per donor. RNA in its total form was extracted from whole blood, and T cells were not sorted. About this clonotype: Its antigen is currently unknown.

Germline lookup yields CDR1 KGHDR and CDR2 SFDVKD. The CDR3 consists of 17 residues. The origin of this receptor is a human donor with ulcerative colitis or Crohn's disease, or a healthy co-twin of an affected twin (not recorded which). The chain is built from TRBV24-1 and TRBJ2-1; absent DNA, TCRdb's TRBD2 call cannot be checked. The sequenced sample was blood. This CDR3 is CATSDSGTSGTFNEQFF.